These T cell receptor beta chains were read from a single sample in a study of blood T cells in healthy people across ages. TCRdb re-called the 5' RACE reads through MiXCR, storing one row per CDR3 protein. This sample carries about 1,000,000 distinct CDR3 sequences, 45% of them seen once, and the ten largest clones take approximately 17%. The sequenced sample was blood. Receptor source: a woman in her sixties or seventies in good health. The CDR3 runs from the conserved cysteine through the conserved F or W. The order of the fields is V gene, clone size, J gene, D gene, CDR3 DNA, CDR3 protein. D genes are given only for firm matches. Some rows mark clone size as missing; the rest say once, few, many or name a class of expanded clone.

>TRBV3-1|few|TRBJ2-5|TRBD2
TGTGCCAGCAGCCAAGCGGGGGGGCTGTTAGAGACCCAGTACTTC
CASSQAGGLLETQYF
>TRBV2|NA|TRBJ2-1|TRBD2
TGTGCCAGCAGTGAAGTCAGCGGGAAATACAATGAGCAGTTCTTC
CASSEVSGKYNEQFF
>TRBV28|once|TRBJ2-7|NA
TGTGCCAGCAGTTTTTCGTCAGGCGACGAGCAGTACTTC
CASSFSSGDEQYF
>TRBV7-2|NA|TRBJ2-7|TRBD2
TGTGCCAGCAGCCCTCCAGGACTAGCGCTGTACAATGAGCAGTACTTC
CASSPPGLALYNEQYF
>TRBV29-1|few|TRBJ2-5|NA
TGCAGCGTTGGAAGACAGATAGAGACCCAGTACTTC
CSVGRQIETQYF
>TRBV6-6|NA|TRBJ1-2|NA
TGTGCCAGCAGTTACATCGGGACTCGTGGCTACACCTTC
CASSYIGTRGYTF
>TRBV15|NA|TRBJ2-5|NA
TGTGCCACCAGCGGGGAAGAGACCCAGTACTTC
CATSGEETQYF
>TRBV3-1|NA|TRBJ2-7|NA
TGTGCCAGCAGCCAACAGGGGGGCTACGAGCAGTACTTC
CASSQQGGYEQYF
>TRBV29-1|few|TRBJ2-3|TRBD2
TGCAGCGTTCAGTCTAGCGGGAGGAGCACAGATACGCAGTATTTT
CSVQSSGRSTDTQYF
>TRBV6-2/TRBV6-3|NA|TRBJ2-7|NA
TGTGCCAGCAGGCAGCAGGTTTACGAGCAGTACTTC
CASRQQVYEQYF
>TRBV6-5|NA|TRBJ2-7|TRBD2
TGTGCCAGCAGTAATCTAGCGGGAGTAAGCTACGAGCAGTACTTC
CASSNLAGVSYEQYF
>TRBV20-1|few|TRBJ2-5|TRBD1
TGCAGTGCTAAGGGACAGAGCCAAGAGACCCAGTACTTC
CSAKGQSQETQYF
>TRBV29-1|few|TRBJ1-2|NA
TGCAGCGTCGTACCCGCTTCGAAGACAGACAACTATGGCTACACCTTC
CSVVPASKTDNYGYTF
>TRBV5-5|NA|TRBJ1-4|NA
TGTGCCAGCAGCTTCGGCAGCTCTAATGAAAAACTGTTTTTT
CASSFGSSNEKLFF
>TRBV28|NA|TRBJ2-3|TRBD1
TGTGCCAGCAACCCCGCAGGGGGCGGGTCGAGTACGCAGTATTTT
CASNPAGGGSSTQYF
>TRBV12-5|few|TRBJ2-1|NA
TGTGCTAGTGGCCCCGGGTACAATGAGCAGTTCTTC
CASGPGYNEQFF
>TRBV19|NA|TRBJ2-2|TRBD1
TGTGCCAGTAGTATGGGACAGTCGAACACCGGGGAGCTGTTTTTT
CASSMGQSNTGELFF
>TRBV21-1|few|TRBJ2-1|NA
TGTGCCAGCAGCATGACGGTCGAGGCGAATGAGCAGTTCTTC
CASSMTVEANEQFF
>TRBV9|NA|TRBJ2-1|NA
TGTGCCAGCAGCGAGAGGCTTGATGAGCAGTTCTTC
CASSERLDEQFF
>TRBV7-2|NA|TRBJ1-6|TRBD1
TGTGCCAGCAGCTTAGCACAGGGGGCGCCAAATTCACCCCTCCACTTT
CASSLAQGAPNSPLHF
>TRBV28|NA|TRBJ1-1|NA
TGTGCCAGCAGAGGACAGTTCGAAGCTTTCTTT
CASRGQFEAFF
>TRBV9|once|TRBJ2-3|NA
TGTGCCGGCAGCGACGACCTAAGCCTCACAGATACGCAGTATTTT
CAGSDDLSLTDTQYF
>TRBV6-5|NA|TRBJ2-5|NA
TGTGCCAGCACCGATCCCCAAGAGACCCAGTACTTC
CASTDPQETQYF
>TRBV12-3/TRBV12-4|NA|TRBJ2-3|NA
TGTGCCAGCAGTTTATTCGGCGGGGGCACAGATACGCAGTATTTT
CASSLFGGGTDTQYF
>TRBV12-3/TRBV12-4|few|TRBJ2-1|TRBD2
TGTGCCAGCAGGGAGGGACTACCTGTCCGCAATGAGCAGTTCTTC
CASREGLPVRNEQFF
>TRBV5-1|few|TRBJ1-4|TRBD1
TGCGCCAGCAGCCTCGACAGGGAAGGCGAAAAACTGTTTTTT
CASSLDREGEKLFF
>TRBV15|NA|TRBJ2-1|NA
TGTGCCACCACCTCAGGGGTTTTTAATGAGCAGTTCTTC
CATTSGVFNEQFF
>TRBV27|NA|TRBJ1-4|NA
TGTGCCAGCCGCTTTCTACAGGGTAGTCGGGAAAAACTGTTTTTT
CASRFLQGSREKLFF
>TRBV6-5|NA|TRBJ2-3|TRBD2
TGTGCCAGCAGTCCTCGCGGGTGGCGGGGAGGGGATACGCAGTATTTT
CASSPRGWRGGDTQYF
>TRBV27|NA|TRBJ2-3|NA
TGTGCCAGCAGTCCGCTGGGCGGGACGGTCACAGATACGCAGTATTTT
CASSPLGGTVTDTQYF
>TRBV6-2/TRBV6-3|NA|TRBJ2-1|NA
TGTGCCAGCAGTCAATCTCTAGAGGAGCAGTTCTTC
CASSQSLEEQFF
>TRBV5-5|NA|TRBJ1-1|TRBD1
TGTGCCAGCAGCTGCCTGACAGGGACGAACACTGAAGCTTTCTTT
CASSCLTGTNTEAFF
>TRBV20-1|NA|TRBJ2-5|NA
TGCAGTGCTCAGACTCTATCCTCGTACAATGAGCAGTACTTC
CSAQTLSSYNEQYF